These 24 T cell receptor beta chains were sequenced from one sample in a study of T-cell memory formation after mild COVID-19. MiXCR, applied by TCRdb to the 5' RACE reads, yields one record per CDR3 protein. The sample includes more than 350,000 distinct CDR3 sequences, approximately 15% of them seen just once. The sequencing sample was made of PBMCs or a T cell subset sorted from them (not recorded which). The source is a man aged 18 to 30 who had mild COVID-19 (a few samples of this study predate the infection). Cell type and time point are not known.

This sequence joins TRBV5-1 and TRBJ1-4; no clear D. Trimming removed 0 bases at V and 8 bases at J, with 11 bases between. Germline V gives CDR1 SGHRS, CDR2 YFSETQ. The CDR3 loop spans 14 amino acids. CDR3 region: CASSLVAGGEKLFF. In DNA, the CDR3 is TGCGCCAGCAGCTTGGTGGCAGGAGGGGAAAAACTGTTTTTT.

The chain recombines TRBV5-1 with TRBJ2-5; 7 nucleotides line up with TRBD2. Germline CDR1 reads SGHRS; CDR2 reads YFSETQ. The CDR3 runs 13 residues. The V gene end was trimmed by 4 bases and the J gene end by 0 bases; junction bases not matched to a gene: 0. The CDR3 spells CASSGGDQETQYF. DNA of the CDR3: TGCGCCAGCAGCGGGGGGGACCAAGAGACCCAGTACTTC.

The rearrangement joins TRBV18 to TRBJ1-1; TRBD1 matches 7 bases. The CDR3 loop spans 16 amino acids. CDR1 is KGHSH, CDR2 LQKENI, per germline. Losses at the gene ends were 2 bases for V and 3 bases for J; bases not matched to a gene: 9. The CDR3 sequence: CASSPNQAGTDTEAFF. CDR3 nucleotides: TGTGCCAGCTCACCAAATCAGGCAGGGACAGACACTGAAGCTTTCTTT.

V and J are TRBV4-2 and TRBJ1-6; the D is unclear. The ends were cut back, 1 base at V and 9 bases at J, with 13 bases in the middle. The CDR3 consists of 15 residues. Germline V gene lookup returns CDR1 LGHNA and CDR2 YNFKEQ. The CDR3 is CASSQVQLRSSPLHF. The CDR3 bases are TGTGCCAGCAGCCAAGTTCAGCTAAGGAGTTCACCCCTCCACTTT.

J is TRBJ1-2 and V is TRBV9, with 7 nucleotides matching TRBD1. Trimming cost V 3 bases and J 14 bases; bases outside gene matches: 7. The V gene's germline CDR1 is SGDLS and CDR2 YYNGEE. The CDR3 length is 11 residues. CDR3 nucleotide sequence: TGTGCCAGCAGCGATCGACAGGGACAAACCTTC. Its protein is CASSDRQGQTF.

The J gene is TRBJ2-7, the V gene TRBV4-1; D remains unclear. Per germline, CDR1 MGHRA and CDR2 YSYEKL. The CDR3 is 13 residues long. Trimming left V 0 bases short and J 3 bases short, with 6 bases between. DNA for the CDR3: TGCGCCAGCAGCCAAGATCACAGCTACGAGCAGTACGTC. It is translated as CASSQDHSYEQYV.

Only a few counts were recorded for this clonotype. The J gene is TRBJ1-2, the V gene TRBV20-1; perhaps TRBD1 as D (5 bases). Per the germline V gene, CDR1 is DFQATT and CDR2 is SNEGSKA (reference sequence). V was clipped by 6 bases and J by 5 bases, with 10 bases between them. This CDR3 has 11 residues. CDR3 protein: CSAGGDYGYTF. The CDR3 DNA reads TGCAGTGCGGGAGGGGATTATGGCTACACCTTC.

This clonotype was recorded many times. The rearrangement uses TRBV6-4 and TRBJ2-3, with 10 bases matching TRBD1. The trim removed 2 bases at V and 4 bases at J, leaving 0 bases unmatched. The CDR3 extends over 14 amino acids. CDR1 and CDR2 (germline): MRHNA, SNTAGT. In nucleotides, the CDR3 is TGTGCCAGCAGTGACGGGACAGGGGCAGATACGCAGTATTTT. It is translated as CASSDGTGADTQYF.

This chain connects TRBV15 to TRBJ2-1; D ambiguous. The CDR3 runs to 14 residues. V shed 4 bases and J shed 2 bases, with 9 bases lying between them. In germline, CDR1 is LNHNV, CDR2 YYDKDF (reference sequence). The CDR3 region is CATSIGPTYNEQFF. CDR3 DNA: TGTGCCACCAGCATAGGTCCCACCTACAATGAGCAGTTCTTC.

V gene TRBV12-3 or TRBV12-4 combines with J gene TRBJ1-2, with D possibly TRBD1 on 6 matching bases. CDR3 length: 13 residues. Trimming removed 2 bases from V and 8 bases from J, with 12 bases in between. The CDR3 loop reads CASSLRGDTGYTF. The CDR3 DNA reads TGTGCCAGCAGTTTAAGGGGGGATACGGGCTACACCTTC.

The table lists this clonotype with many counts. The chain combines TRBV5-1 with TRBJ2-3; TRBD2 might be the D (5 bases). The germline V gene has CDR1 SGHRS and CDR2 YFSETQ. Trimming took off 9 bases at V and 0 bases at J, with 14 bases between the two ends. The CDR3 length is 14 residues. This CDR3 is CATRATLSTDTQYF. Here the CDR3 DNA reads TGCGCCACGCGGGCGACTCTAAGCACAGATACGCAGTATTTT.

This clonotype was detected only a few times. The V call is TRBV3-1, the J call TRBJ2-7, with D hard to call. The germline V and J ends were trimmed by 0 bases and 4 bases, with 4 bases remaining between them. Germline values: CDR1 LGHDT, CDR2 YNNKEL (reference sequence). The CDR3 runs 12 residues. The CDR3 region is CASSQDTYEQYF. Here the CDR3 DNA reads TGTGCCAGCAGCCAAGATACGTACGAGCAGTACTTC.

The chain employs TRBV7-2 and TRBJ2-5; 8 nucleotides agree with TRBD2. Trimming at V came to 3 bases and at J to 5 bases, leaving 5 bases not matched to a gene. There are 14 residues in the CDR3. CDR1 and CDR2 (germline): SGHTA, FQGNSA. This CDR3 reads CASSFGGGKETQYF. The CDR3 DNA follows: TGTGCCAGCAGCTTCGGGGGGGGCAAGGAGACCCAGTACTTC.

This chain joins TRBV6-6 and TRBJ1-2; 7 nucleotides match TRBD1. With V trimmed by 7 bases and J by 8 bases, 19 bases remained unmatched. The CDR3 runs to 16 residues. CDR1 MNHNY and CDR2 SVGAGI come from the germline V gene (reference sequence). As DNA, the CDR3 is TGTGCCAGCATTCTCAAAGGACAGGACGTTTGGATAGGCTACACCTTC. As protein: CASILKGQDVWIGYTF.

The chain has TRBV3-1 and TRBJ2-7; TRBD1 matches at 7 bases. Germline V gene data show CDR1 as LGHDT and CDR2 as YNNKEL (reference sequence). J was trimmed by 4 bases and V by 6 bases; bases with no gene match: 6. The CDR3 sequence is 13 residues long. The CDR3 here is CASSLRDRYEQYF. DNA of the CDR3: TGTGCCAGCAGTCTCCGGGACAGATACGAGCAGTACTTC.

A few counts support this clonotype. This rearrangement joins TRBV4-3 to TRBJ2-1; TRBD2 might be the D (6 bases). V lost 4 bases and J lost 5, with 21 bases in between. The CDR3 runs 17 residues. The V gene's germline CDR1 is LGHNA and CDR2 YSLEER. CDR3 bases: TGCGCCAGCAGCCCCCGAGGACTACTCCAGGACCACAATGAGCAGTTCTTC. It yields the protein CASSPRGLLQDHNEQFF.

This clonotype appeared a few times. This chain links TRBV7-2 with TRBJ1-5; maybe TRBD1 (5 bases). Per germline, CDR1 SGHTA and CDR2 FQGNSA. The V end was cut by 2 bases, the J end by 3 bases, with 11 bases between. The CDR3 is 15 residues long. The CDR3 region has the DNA TGTGCCAGCAGCTTATTGGGCAGGGACAATCAGCCCCAGCATTTT. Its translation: CASSLLGRDNQPQHF.

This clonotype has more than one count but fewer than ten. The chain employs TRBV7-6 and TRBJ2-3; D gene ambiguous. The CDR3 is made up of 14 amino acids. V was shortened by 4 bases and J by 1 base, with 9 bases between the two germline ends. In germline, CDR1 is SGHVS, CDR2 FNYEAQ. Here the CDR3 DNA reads TGTGCCAGCAGCTCAGAGCCTGGCACAGATACGCAGTATTTT. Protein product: CASSSEPGTDTQYF. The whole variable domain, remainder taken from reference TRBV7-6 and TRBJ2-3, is GAGVSQSPRYKVTKRGQDVALRCDPISGHVSLYWYRQALGQGPEFLTYFNYEAQQDKSGLPNDRFSAERPEGSISTLTIQRTEQRDSAMYRCASSSEPGTDTQYFGPGTRLTVL.

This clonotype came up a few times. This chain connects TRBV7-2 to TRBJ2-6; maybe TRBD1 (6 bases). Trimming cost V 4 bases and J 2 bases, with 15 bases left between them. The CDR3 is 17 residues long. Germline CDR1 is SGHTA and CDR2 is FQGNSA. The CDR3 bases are TGTGCCAGCAGCTCGATCTCTGGGGGCCCTGGGGCCAACGTCCTGACTTTC. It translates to CASSSISGGPGANVLTF.

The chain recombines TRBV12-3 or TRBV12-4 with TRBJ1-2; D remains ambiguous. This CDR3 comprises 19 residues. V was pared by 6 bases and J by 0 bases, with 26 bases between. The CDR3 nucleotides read TGTGCCAGCAGAGGCGTCCACGGTGACACAAATCTAGCTAACTATGGCTACACCTTC. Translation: CASRGVHGDTNLANYGYTF.

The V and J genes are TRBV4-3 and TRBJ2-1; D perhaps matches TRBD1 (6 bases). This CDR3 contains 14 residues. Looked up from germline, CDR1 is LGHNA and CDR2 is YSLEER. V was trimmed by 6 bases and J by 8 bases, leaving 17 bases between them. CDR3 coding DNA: TGCGCCAGCAGACGGCGGGCAGGGGAAGATGAGCAGTTCTTC. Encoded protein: CASRRRAGEDEQFF.

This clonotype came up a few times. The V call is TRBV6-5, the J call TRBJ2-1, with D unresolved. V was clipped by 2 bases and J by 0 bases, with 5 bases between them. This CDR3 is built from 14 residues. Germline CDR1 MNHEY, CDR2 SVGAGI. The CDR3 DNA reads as TGTGCCAGCAGTTACAGGGTCTCCTACAATGAGCAGTTCTTC. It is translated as CASSYRVSYNEQFF.

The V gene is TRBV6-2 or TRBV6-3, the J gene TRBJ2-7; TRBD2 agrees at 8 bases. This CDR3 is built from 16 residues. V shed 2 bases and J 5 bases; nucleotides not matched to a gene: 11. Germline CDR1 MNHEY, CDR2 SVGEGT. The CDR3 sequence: CASSYPWTSHPDEQYF. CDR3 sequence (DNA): TGTGCCAGCAGTTACCCTTGGACTAGCCATCCCGACGAGCAGTACTTC.

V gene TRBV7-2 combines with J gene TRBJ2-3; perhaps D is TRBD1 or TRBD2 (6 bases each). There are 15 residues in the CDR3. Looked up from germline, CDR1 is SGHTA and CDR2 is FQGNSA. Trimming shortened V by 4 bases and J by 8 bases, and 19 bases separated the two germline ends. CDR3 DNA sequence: TGTGCCAGCAGCTATCGGACAGCTACAGCGGGTACGCAGTATTTT. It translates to CASSYRTATAGTQYF.